The entry that follows covers one T cell receptor (beta chain) sequence. What it binds is unknown. An end of the junction differs from the germline gene, which may be a read error. The sample originates from a study of regulatory T cells in long-lasting Graves disease. The sample's time point: persistent/refractory GD, antithyroid drugs over 5 years with positive TRAb. Scientists built the TCR library using RNA that was extracted from PBMCs. The CDR3 consists of 14 residues. Germline V CDR1 and CDR2: MGHRA, YSYEKL. Construction of TCR beta libraries relied on iRepertoire HTBI primers and on Arm-PCR targeting CDR3 regions. MiXCR, run by TCRdb on the multiplex PCR reads, gives a single entry per CDR3 protein. This table has around 400,000 distinct CDR3 sequences, 20% to 25% appearing once. Findings and limits, study-wide: Thyroid tissue went unstudied; only peripheral blood was examined.

This chain joins TRBV4-1 and TRBJ2-6, with TRBD1 matching 7 bases. This receptor was obtained from a woman between 40 and 55 years old with Graves disease. The sample here was peripheral blood mononuclear cells (PBMCs), taken when the disease was refractory, from a patient treated with antithyroid drugs. The CDR3 DNA sequence: TGCACCAGCACAGGGGACTCTGGGGCCAACGTCCTGACTTTC. Its protein is CTSTGDSGANVLTF.